This T cell receptor beta chain was obtained from a study of read filtering for tumor transcriptome and immune sequencing. Germline V gene data show CDR1 as SGHAT and CDR2 as FQNNGV. Between the trimmed V and J ends, which lost 1 base and 7 bases, there was a span of 7 bases. The CDR3 length is 13 residues. The library was built from around 380 ng RNA with molecular barcoded adaptors for alpha/delta and beta/gamma chains. MiXCR, applied by TCRdb to the reads, yields one record per CDR3 protein. The sample carries 35,000 to 40,000 distinct CDR3 sequences, roughly 13% recorded once. The source of this sequence is a donor aged 40 or over with multiple myeloma. The sequenced material came from a population of CD138-negative cells sorted from bone marrow. The rearrangement uses TRBV11-2 and TRBJ2-2; D gene ambiguous. CDR3 nucleotides: TGTGCCAGCAGCTTAGGGAGTTTCGGGGAGCTGTTTTTT. Amino acid sequence: CASSLGSFGELFF.